This T cell receptor (beta chain) was captured by sequencing in a study of T-cell memory formation after mild COVID-19. As concerns this clonotype: The antigen is undetermined.

Study-wide results and caveats: The CD4+ clones that contracted clustered mainly within CM and EM, and the CD8+ clones concentrated in EMRA. A second wave of clones peaked on day 37, and their SARS-CoV-2 specificity went unconfirmed. Contracting clones from day 15 to 85 showed balanced CD4/CD8; later expanders favored CD4+.

TCRdb ran MiXCR on the 5' RACE reads and lists one entry per CDR3 protein. The data hold around 530,000 distinct CDR3 sequences, with roughly 22% observed a single time. This CDR3 contains 18 residues. V gave up 1 base and J gave up 1 base; unmatched junction bases: 11. The germline V gene encodes CDR1 SQVTM and CDR2 ANQGSEA. V usage is TRBV29-1 and J usage is TRBJ2-1; TRBD2 matches at 9 bases. The source material was PBMCs or a T cell subset sorted from them (not recorded which). The sequence was obtained from an adult woman who had mild COVID-19 (a few samples of this study predate the infection). Cell type and time point are not known. The CDR3 coding sequence is TGCAGCGTTGAAGCCCACCCCTCGCGGGAGGGGTCCTACAATGAGCAGTTCTTC. Its translation: CSVEAHPSREGSYNEQFF.